These T cell receptor beta chains were read from a single sample in a study of T-cell memory formation after mild COVID-19. TCRdb used MiXCR to reprocess the 5' RACE reads, holding one entry per CDR3 protein. The sample records roughly 150,000 distinct CDR3 sequences, over 10% being singletons. Sample: PBMCs or a T cell subset sorted from them (not recorded which). The receptors derive from a man between 18 and 35 years old who had mild COVID-19 (a few samples of this study predate the infection). Cell type and time point are not known. Each CDR3 is given with its conserved first and last residue. D genes are given only for firm matches. Size tells how often a clone was seen (once, few, many) or the class of an expanded clone, and some rows leave it out.

D gene,clone size,J gene,V gene,CDR3 protein,CDR3 DNA
NA,few,TRBJ1-5,TRBV24-1,CATSDIGDQPQHF,TGTGCCACCAGTGATATAGGGGATCAGCCCCAGCATTTT
NA,few,TRBJ1-3,TRBV7-8,CASSLALSNTIYF,TGTGCCAGCAGCTTAGCGCTCTCGAACACCATATATTTT
TRBD2,few,TRBJ2-2,TRBV10-2,CASSDPLGLAGRFTGELFF,TGCGCCAGCAGTGATCCCTTGGGGCTAGCGGGGCGCTTCACCGGGGAGCTGTTTTTT
NA,few,TRBJ2-1,TRBV7-9,CASSLRGTTEEQFF,TGTGCCAGCAGCTTACGAGGTACGACTGAGGAGCAGTTCTTC
NA,many,TRBJ1-2,TRBV7-6,CASSLGHLNYGYTF,TGTGCCAGCAGCTTGGGACACCTTAACTATGGCTACACCTTC
NA,NA,TRBJ1-1,TRBV7-2,CASSLSQPGYPNSEAFF,TGTGCCAGCAGCTTATCCCAACCGGGATATCCGAACAGTGAAGCTTTCTTT
NA,NA,TRBJ1-1,TRBV6-5,CASNNQGRTEAFF,TGTGCCAGCAATAACCAAGGGCGAACTGAAGCTTTCTTT
NA,NA,TRBJ1-4,TRBV20-1,CSASYLTDNEKLFF,TGCAGTGCTAGTTATCTGACAGATAATGAAAAACTGTTTTTT
NA,few,TRBJ2-5,TRBV12-3/TRBV12-4,CASSSEGGGQETQYF,TGTGCCAGCAGCTCCGAGGGGGGGGGCCAAGAGACCCAGTACTTC
TRBD2,NA,TRBJ2-5,TRBV7-6,CASSRQLVAGKETQYF,TGTGCCAGCAGCCGACAACTGGTAGCGGGAAAAGAGACCCAGTACTTC